Here is one T cell receptor (beta chain) with its context. Its target is unknown. The table came from immunoSEQ multiplex PCR; TCRdb's copy has only in-frame clones and leaves some out. The data show roughly 140,000 clones, approximately 93% seen once. The data belong to a study of cytomegalovirus exposure and HLA in healthy donors. Study observations and caveats: Cytomegalovirus association was assigned to under 200 TCR beta chains.

Germline CDR1 reads SGHRS; CDR2 reads YFSETQ. The CDR3 sequence is 16 residues long. J lost 2 bases, V lost 4 bases, and 6 bases had no gene match. The chain uses TRBV5-1 and TRBJ2-3, with TRBD2 matching over 11 bases. Sequencing input: PBMCs. The TCR was taken from a man aged 18 to 30 in good health and CMV-seronegative. The CDR3 loop reads CASSQGLAGTTDTQYF. The CDR3, as DNA: TGCGCCAGCAGCCAAGGACTAGCGGGTACCACAGATACGCAGTATTTT. Variable domain in full (rest from reference TRBV5-1 and TRBJ2-3): KAGVTQTPRYLIKTRGQQVTLSCSPISGHRSVSWYQQTPGQGLQFLFEYFSETQRNKGNFPGRFSGRQFSNSRSEMNVSTLELGDSALYLCASSQGLAGTTDTQYFGPGTRLTVL.